This record concerns one T cell receptor beta chain sequence. Its target is not known. This sample was included in a study of Ad26.COV2.S vaccination and SARS-CoV-2 variants. Study-wide context: Donor was one of the participants in the Ad26.COV2.S arm of the COV1001 trial. Once or twice, 56 days apart, Ad26.COV2.S was delivered intramuscularly.

Germline CDR1 LNHDA, CDR2 SQIVND (reference sequence). V lost 0 bases, J lost 3 bases, and 11 bases lay in between. This CDR3 region has 15 residues. General study findings and limits: Quantification of TCR breadth and depth may have yielded underestimates of total T cell responses.

The treatment here: some 20 received Ad26.COV2.S at low or high dose, single or two shots; 5 received placebo; per-sample allocation not given. Sampling happened 63 days after the first vaccine or placebo injection. This person who donated was an adult of 18-55 years in Boston. Profiling relied on immunoSEQ multiplex PCR, and the TCRdb table lists in-frame clones only, not all of them. The sample has more than 300,000 clones, 86% seen once; the top ten hold approximately 12%. This chain connects TRBV19 to TRBJ1-1; D possibly corresponds to TRBD1 (5 bases). The specimen was peripheral blood, collected in a trial of Ad26.COV2.S vaccine versus placebo. This TCR derives from a person aged 18-60 years who received the Ad26.COV2.S COVID-19 vaccine or a placebo. CDR3: CASSIDGRVYTEAFF. CDR3 in DNA: TGTGCCAGTAGTATAGATGGCAGGGTTTACACTGAAGCTTTCTTT.